This TCR beta chain stems from a study of shared clonotypes between healthy human individuals. Study-level information: Used for every donor were three CD4 naive, three CD4 memory, two CD8 naive and one CD8 memory plate. Study-wide results and caveats: Collection of samples was limited to blood; tissue repertoires likely differ.

Running of the assay took place at deep level. The assay was immunoSEQ multiplex PCR, and TCRdb's table has in-frame clones only and misses some. The table has about 990,000 clones, approximately 80% seen once; the top ten hold roughly 0.62%. This CDR3 contains 14 residues. To note about this clone: As yet, its antigen is unknown.

The material sequenced was memory CD4+ T cells from PBMCs. Subset specified: CD45RA-negative fraction. The V call is TRBV21-1, the J call TRBJ1-1. TRBV21-1 is a recognized pseudogene. The source of this sequence is a man aged 18 to 35 in good health. Some clones in this sample may be carry-over from other donors' samples. The CDR3 DNA reads as TGTGCCAGCAGCGAGATTACAGCGAGTCCTGAAGCTTTCTTT. Amino acid sequence: CASSEITASPEAFF.